Shown below are 29 T cell receptor beta chains from a single sample sequenced in a study of CD8 T cells in ankylosing spondylitis. Using its own MiXCR run on the 5' RACE reads, TCRdb lists one record per CDR3 protein. Among 200,000 to 250,000 distinct CDR3 sequences listed, roughly 24% were seen once. The sequenced sample was blood, either unsorted or a sorted T cell fraction (not recorded which). All receptors derive from a male donor with ankylosing spondylitis or in good health (not recorded which).

This chain joins TRBV10-3 and TRBJ2-3, with 8 bases lining up with TRBD1. Unmatched junction bases numbered 2, after V lost 4 bases and J lost 5 bases. This CDR3 has 13 residues. Germline V gives CDR1 ENHRY, CDR2 SYGVKD. The CDR3 DNA reads as TGTGCCATCAGTGCCGACAGGGGAGATACGCAGTATTTT. Protein product: CAISADRGDTQYF.

At least ten counts were recorded for this clonotype. The chain has TRBV5-1 and TRBJ2-7, with a possible D match to TRBD2 (6 bases). V lost 2 bases and J lost 7, with 22 bases in between. This CDR3 contains 16 residues. Looked up from germline, CDR1 is SGHRS and CDR2 is YFSETQ. In nucleotides, the CDR3 is TGCGCCAGCAGCTTCTCGCCCGAACTAACGACTAGGGAGCAGTACTTC. Protein: CASSFSPELTTREQYF.

This clonotype was observed many times. V usage is TRBV6-1 and J usage is TRBJ2-3, with TRBD2 as a possible D gene (5 bases). The CDR3 totals 12 residues. Germline V lookup: CDR1 MNHNS, CDR2 SASEGT. Trimming removed 6 bases from V and 10 bases from J, with 14 bases in between. CDR3 sequence: CASSLDPRAQYF. The CDR3 DNA sequence: TGTGCCAGCAGCCTGGACCCGAGGGCGCAGTATTTT.

This clonotype was counted a few times. The CDR3 sequence is CSARGRGSYNEQFF. CDR3 DNA sequence: TGCAGTGCTAGGGGGCGGGGCTCCTACAATGAGCAGTTCTTC. V gene TRBV20-1 combines with J gene TRBJ2-1; a weak D match, TRBD2 (6 bases). V gave up 3 bases and J gave up 0 bases, with 9 bases separating them. The germline V gene has CDR1 DFQATT and CDR2 SNEGSKA (reference sequence). The CDR3 runs to 14 residues.

This clonotype was seen many times. This chain joins TRBV6-5 and TRBJ1-6, with TRBD1 as a possible D gene (6 bases). The V and J ends lost 2 bases and 6 bases respectively, with 11 bases between them. CDR1 and CDR2 from the germline V gene are MNHEY and SVGAGI. The CDR3 sequence is 15 residues long. CDR3 bases: TGTGCCAGCAGTTACGGTCGACAGGCTAATTCACCCCTCCACTTT. This sequence encodes CASSYGRQANSPLHF.

This clonotype was recorded a few times. Here the CDR3 reads CASSPGNVAGPYNEQFF. The DNA of the CDR3 is TGTGCCAGCAGCCCAGGAAATGTAGCGGGACCTTACAATGAGCAGTTCTTC. The V and J genes are TRBV14 and TRBJ2-1, with TRBD2 matching 8 bases. The CDR3 contains 17 residues. The trim removed 4 bases at V and 4 bases at J, leaving 12 bases unmatched. The V gene's germline CDR1 is SGHDN and CDR2 FVKESK. The whole variable domain, remainder taken from reference TRBV14 and TRBJ2-1, is EAGVTQFPSHSVIEKGQTVTLRCDPISGHDNLYWYRRVMGKEIKFLLHFVKESKQDESGMPNNRFLAERTGGTYSTLKVQPAELEDSGVYFCASSPGNVAGPYNEQFFGPGTRLTVL.

This clonotype came up many times. This chain uses TRBV9 with TRBJ2-1; no clear D. This CDR3 has 12 amino acids. Trimming removed 4 bases at V and 6 bases at J, with 8 bases between. Germline V gene lookup returns CDR1 SGDLS and CDR2 YYNGEE. CDR3 DNA sequence: TGTGCCAGCAGCCTCTACCCCAATGAGCAGTTCTTC. This codes for CASSLYPNEQFF.

The J gene is TRBJ2-7, the V gene TRBV6-5; D remains ambiguous. V gave up 6 bases and J gave up 0 bases, with 12 bases separating them. Germline CDR1 is MNHEY and CDR2 is SVGAGI. The CDR3 has 14 residues. CDR3 sequence: CASSYGPHSYEQYF. The CDR3 region has the DNA TGTGCCAGCAGCTACGGACCGCACTCCTACGAGCAGTACTTC.

This clonotype was seen repeatedly, ten times or more. The chain couples TRBV20-1 to TRBJ2-3; no clear D gene. Trimming removed 0 bases at V and 6 bases at J, with 1 base between. Germline V gene data show CDR1 as DFQATT and CDR2 as SNEGSKA (reference sequence). This CDR3 spans 10 amino acids. DNA of the CDR3: TGCAGTGCTAGAGATGATACGCAGTATTTT. This translates into CSARDDTQYF.

In its sample, this clonotype was seen many times. The genes are TRBV6-5 and TRBJ2-7, with D tentatively TRBD1 or TRBD2 (5 bases each). From germline, CDR1 is MNHEY and CDR2 SVGAGI. V was pared by 0 bases and J by 6 bases, with 12 bases between. The CDR3 has 14 amino acids. The CDR3 here is CASSYSGRRLEQYF. In DNA form, the CDR3 reads TGTGCCAGCAGTTACTCGGGACGGCGACTCGAGCAGTACTTC.

There are many counts of this clonotype. The V and J genes are TRBV10-3 and TRBJ2-5; weak D call: TRBD1 (5 bases). The CDR3 runs 15 residues. V lost 2 bases, J lost 2 bases, and 12 bases lay in between. The germline CDR1 and CDR2 sequences are ENHRY and SYGVKD. DNA for the CDR3: TGTGCCATCAGTGAGGCCGCCCGACAGCAAGAGACCCAGTACTTC. Translating it yields CAISEAARQQETQYF.

The J gene is TRBJ2-1, the V gene TRBV4-3, with TRBD2 as a possible D gene (6 bases). V dropped 0 bases and J dropped 13 bases, with 16 bases sitting between them. This CDR3 is built from 14 residues. Looked up from germline, CDR1 is LGHNA and CDR2 is YSLEER. CDR3: CASSQDPTSPRQFF. CDR3 DNA: TGCGCCAGCAGCCAAGATCCGACTAGTCCTCGCCAGTTCTTC.

The V call is TRBV29-1, the J call TRBJ2-1; 10 nucleotides line up with TRBD2. Germline V gene lookup returns CDR1 SQVTM and CDR2 ANQGSEA. The CDR3 consists of 15 residues. V shed 7 bases, J shed 6 bases, and the junction held 12 bases outside the gene matches. CDR3 loop: CSATRSSGSVNEQFF. CDR3 nucleotides: TGCAGCGCGACAAGATCTAGCGGGAGTGTCAATGAGCAGTTCTTC.

This clonotype was seen many times. The DNA of the CDR3 is TGTGCCATCAGAGAGGGACAGGGGACACGAGGCTACACCTTC. Translation: CAIREGQGTRGYTF. The chain has TRBV10-3 and TRBJ1-2, with TRBD1 matching over 10 bases. Looked up from germline, CDR1 is ENHRY and CDR2 is SYGVKD. This CDR3 has 14 amino acids. Unmatched junction bases numbered 9, after V lost 6 bases and J lost 8 bases.

The genes are TRBV20-1 and TRBJ2-1; 12 bases fit TRBD2. CDR1 DFQATT and CDR2 SNEGSKA come from the germline V gene (reference sequence). The CDR3 runs 16 residues. The V segment lost 3 bases and the J segment 4 bases; nucleotides outside the gene matches: 7. CDR3 protein: CSARLPLAGGYNEQFF. The CDR3 DNA sequence: TGCAGTGCTAGGCTCCCCCTAGCGGGAGGGTACAATGAGCAGTTCTTC.

Ten or more counts support this clonotype. The chain employs TRBV4-2 and TRBJ1-5; D is undetermined. Trimming left V 0 bases short and J 2 bases short, with 8 bases between. In germline, CDR1 is LGHNA, CDR2 YNFKEQ. This CDR3 region has 15 residues. The CDR3 loop reads CASSQDRPGNQPQHF. The CDR3 DNA sequence: TGTGCCAGCAGCCAAGATCGGCCGGGCAATCAGCCCCAGCATTTT.

This clonotype was seen repeatedly, ten times or more. The chain links TRBV6-1 to TRBJ1-1; TRBD1 is a possible D gene (5 bases). Germline V gene data show CDR1 as MNHNS and CDR2 as SASEGT. This CDR3 contains 16 residues. Trimming removed 5 bases at V and 7 bases at J, with 23 bases between. The CDR3 DNA reads as TGTGCCAGCAGTCGTAGGGCAGTCCTAGGGGTTTTTGAAGCTTTCTTT. It encodes CASSRRAVLGVFEAFF.

As concerns this clonotype: With a much larger clone just one base away, this may be a read error. This rearrangement joins TRBV18 to TRBJ2-3; a weak D match, TRBD2 (5 bases). This CDR3 region has 16 residues. Per the germline V gene, CDR1 is KGHSH and CDR2 is LQKENI. CDR3 DNA: TGTGCCAGCTCACCGTCGGCGGAGGAAAGCACAGATCCGCAGTATTTT. Translated, it gives CASSPSAEESTDPQYF.

The chain carries TRBV20-1 and TRBJ1-1, with D unclear. This CDR3 contains 15 residues. Per germline, CDR1 DFQATT and CDR2 SNEGSKA (reference sequence). Trimming took 0 bases from V and 4 from J, leaving 15 bases between them. DNA for the CDR3: TGCAGTGCTAGAGATCGTGTAGGGAAGGGCACTGAAGCTTTCTTT. Residues: CSARDRVGKGTEAFF.

This clonotype was seen ten or more times. The chain links TRBV24-1 to TRBJ1-5; D may be TRBD1 (6 bases). The germline gives CDR1 KGHDR, CDR2 SFDVKD. Trimming cost V 8 bases and J 0 bases, with 13 bases left between them. The CDR3 totals 15 residues. The CDR3 coding sequence is TGTGCCACCAAGGGGGGGCTTAATAGCAATCAGCCCCAGCATTTT. Amino acids: CATKGGLNSNQPQHF.

This clonotype has a count of ten or more. The V and J genes are TRBV28 and TRBJ2-7; D possibly corresponds to TRBD1 (6 bases). With 4 bases removed from V and 4 bases from J, the gap between germline ends came to 11 bases. The CDR3 length is 13 residues. Germline-derived CDR1 and CDR2 are MDHEN and SYDVKM. The CDR3 here is CASSSGQQYEQYF. The CDR3 DNA sequence: TGTGCCAGCAGTTCCGGACAGCAGTACGAGCAGTACTTC.

On this clonotype: A much more abundant neighbour one base away suggests this may be a read error. The chain couples TRBV4-1 to TRBJ2-5, with TRBD1 matching over 11 bases. J was trimmed by 4 bases and V by 0 bases; bases with no gene match: 10. The CDR3 runs to 18 residues. Germline CDR1 and CDR2: MGHRA and YSYEKL. The CDR3 DNA is TGCGCCAGCAGCCAAGAGGGACAGGGGGGTCTGTACCTAGAGACCCAGTACTTC. Translated: CASSQEGQGGLYLETQYF.

The rearrangement uses TRBV20-1 and TRBJ2-1; 9 nucleotides align to TRBD2. J was trimmed by 10 bases and V by 3 bases; bases with no gene match: 10. The CDR3 runs 14 residues. Germline CDR1 and CDR2: DFQATT and SNEGSKA (reference sequence). The CDR3 region is CSASSGRSPREQFF. Here the CDR3 DNA reads TGCAGTGCTAGTAGCGGGAGATCGCCGCGGGAGCAGTTCTTC.

To note about this clonotype: A much larger clone lies one base from this, so it may be a read error. This rearrangement joins TRBV28 to TRBJ2-4; 7 bases fit TRBD1. The J call may not be correct, given that the DNA end is closer to TRBJ2-1. The CDR3 is 14 residues long. Germline CDR1 is MDHEN and CDR2 is SYDVKM. As DNA, the CDR3 is TGTGCCAGCAGCCCGGGACAGAGCGAAAACATTCAGTTCTTC. The encoded protein is CASSPGQSENIQFF.

This clonotype has ten or more counts. This chain uses TRBV20-1 with TRBJ2-3; TRBD2 agrees at 14 bases. This CDR3 is 15 amino acids long. Trimming cost V 6 bases and J 5 bases; bases outside gene matches: 7. Germline CDR1 DFQATT, CDR2 SNEGSKA (reference sequence). As DNA, the CDR3 is TGCAGTGCCAAAGGACTAGCGGGAGGTGGAGATACGCAGTATTTT. It yields the protein CSAKGLAGGGDTQYF.

This clonotype was seen many times. V and J are TRBV20-1 and TRBJ2-3, with unresolved D. The V gene's germline CDR1 is DFQATT and CDR2 SNEGSKA (reference sequence). This CDR3 comprises 11 residues. The V end lost 6 bases, the J end lost 0 bases, and 4 bases lay between the germline ends. The CDR3 spells CSAVSTDTQYF. The CDR3 region has the DNA TGCAGTGCGGTTAGCACAGATACGCAGTATTTT.

The V call is TRBV20-1, the J call TRBJ2-7; 8 nucleotides align to TRBD2. The CDR3 is 13 amino acids. Germline loops: CDR1 DFQATT, CDR2 SNEGSKA (reference sequence). J gave up 2 bases and V 5 bases, and 5 bases lay outside the gene matches. CDR3 sequence: CSAPTSAPYEQYF. The CDR3 DNA is TGCAGTGCTCCGACTAGCGCTCCCTACGAGCAGTACTTC.

This clonotype was recorded at least ten times. The rearrangement links TRBV20-1 to TRBJ2-1, with D unresolved. Germline lookup yields CDR1 DFQATT and CDR2 SNEGSKA (reference sequence). The CDR3 runs 14 residues. Trimming took off 6 bases at V and 7 bases at J, with 19 bases between the two ends. The CDR3 sequence: CSAEQSEIRNEQFF. DNA of the CDR3: TGCAGTGCGGAACAAAGCGAAATCAGGAATGAGCAGTTCTTC.

V and J are TRBV12-3 or TRBV12-4 and TRBJ1-1; D is perhaps TRBD1 (6 bases). V gave up 2 bases and J gave up 1 base, with 11 bases separating them. The CDR3 length is 15 residues. CDR3 protein: CASSLRRGPNTEAFF. CDR3 coding DNA: TGTGCCAGCAGTTTACGCAGGGGACCGAACACTGAAGCTTTCTTT.